The 17 T cell receptor beta chains below all came from one sample that was sequenced in a study of technical replicates of blood from a handful of donors. The repertoire was sequenced with immunoSEQ multiplex PCR; TCRdb's copy has only in-frame clones and lacks some. This table holds around 98,000 clones, around 95% found once. The specimen sequenced was T cells isolated from PBMCs. These TCRs come from a human donor in good health.

This clone was seen a handful of times. The chain recombines TRBV6-1 with TRBJ1-5; TRBD1 might be the D (5 bases). Per germline, CDR1 MNHNS and CDR2 SASEGT. The CDR3 is 13 amino acids. Trimming removed 6 bases from V and 0 bases from J, with 6 bases in between. This CDR3 is CASSDSSNQPQHF. CDR3 in DNA: TGTGCCAGCAGCGACAGTAGCAATCAGCCCCAGCATTTT.

J is TRBJ2-1 and V is TRBV5-1, with a weak D call TRBD2 (5 bases). The CDR3 consists of 14 residues. CDR1 is SGHRS, CDR2 YFSETQ, per germline. V lost 0 bases and J 4 bases, leaving 8 bases between the germline ends. The CDR3 loop reads CASSLADFYNEQFF. The CDR3 nucleotides read TGCGCCAGCAGCTTGGCGGACTTTTACAATGAGCAGTTCTTC.

The chain links TRBV13 to TRBJ2-7; 8 bases are shared with TRBD1. The CDR3 extends over 14 amino acids. The trim removed 0 bases at V and 5 bases at J, leaving 3 bases unmatched. Germline V gives CDR1 PRHDT, CDR2 FYEKMQ (reference sequence). CDR3 in amino acids: CASSLGTGVNEQYF. CDR3 sequence (DNA): TGTGCCAGCAGCTTAGGGACAGGGGTGAACGAGCAGTACTTC.

This clone was recorded only once. Written as DNA, the CDR3 is TGTGCCAGCTCACCCTTGACAGGGTTGGAAGAGACCCAGTACTTC. Translated, it gives CASSPLTGLEETQYF. The V gene is TRBV18, the J gene TRBJ2-5, with 7 bases fitting TRBD1. CDR1 KGHSH and CDR2 LQKENI come from the germline V gene. Losses at the gene ends were 3 bases for V and 3 bases for J; bases not matched to a gene: 7. The CDR3 runs 15 residues.

V is TRBV29-1 and J is TRBJ1-2, with 8 bases aligning to TRBD1. Germline CDR1 is SQVTM and CDR2 is ANQGSEA. The CDR3 loop spans 11 amino acids. The V and J ends lost 6 bases and 7 bases, in that order; junction bases with no gene match: 4. The CDR3 reads CSVQGALGYTF. The CDR3 DNA follows: TGCAGCGTGCAGGGGGCGCTTGGCTACACCTTC. Full variable domain (missing parts from reference TRBV29-1 and TRBJ1-2): SAVISQKPSRDICQRGTSLTIQCQVDSQVTMMFWYRQQPGQSLTLIATANQGSEATYESGFVIDKFPISRPNLTFSTLTVSNMSPEDSSIYLCSVQGALGYTFGSGTRLTVV.

V and J are TRBV5-1 and TRBJ2-7; TRBD2 might be the D (6 bases). The CDR3 runs 13 residues. CDR1 is SGHRS, CDR2 YFSETQ, per germline. V was shortened by 0 bases and J by 7 bases, with 11 bases between the two germline ends. The CDR3 nucleotides are TGCGCCAGCAGCTTGGACGGGGGTTTAGAGCAGTACTTC. Translated: CASSLDGGLEQYF.

The chain is built from TRBV15 and TRBJ2-7, with 11 nucleotides matching TRBD2. Per germline, CDR1 LNHNV and CDR2 YYDKDF (reference sequence). The CDR3 is 20 residues long. The junction had 19 bases not matched to a gene; V was cut back by 2 bases and J by 4 bases. CDR3 nucleotide sequence: TGTGCCACCAGCAGAAAACGTAGCGGGAGGGCCCTGATCCCTCGGTACGAGCAGTACTTC. It codes for CATSRKRSGRALIPRYEQYF.

The gene calls are TRBV5-3 and TRBJ1-5; 10 bases align to TRBD1. TRBV5-3 carries the ORF label, with uncertain function. This CDR3 is built from 15 residues. V was clipped by 4 bases and J by 2 bases; unmatched bases: 3. CDR3 bases: TGTGCCAGAAGCACGGGGACAGGGGGCAATCAGCCCCAGCATTTT. Translating it yields CARSTGTGGNQPQHF.

V and J are TRBV28 and TRBJ2-7, with 7 bases matching TRBD2. The CDR3 extends over 15 amino acids. V dropped 3 bases and J dropped 2; count of bases not matched to a gene: 7. Germline CDR1 MDHEN, CDR2 SYDVKM. Here the CDR3 DNA reads TGTGCCAGCAGTTTGGAGACTAGCCTGACCTACGAGCAGTACTTC. Translating gives CASSLETSLTYEQYF.

The genes are TRBV5-6 and TRBJ1-4, with 7 bases matching TRBD1. CDR1 and CDR2 (germline): SGHDT, YYEEEE. The junction had 5 bases not matched to a gene; V was cut back by 3 bases and J by 3 bases. The CDR3 contains 15 residues. CDR3 sequence (DNA): TGTGCCAGCAGCTCGTTGACAGGGCCTAATGAAAAACTGTTTTTT. Its translation is CASSSLTGPNEKLFF.

V is TRBV15 and J is TRBJ2-7; TRBD1 might be the D (5 bases). V lost 1 base and J lost 3, with 19 bases in between. Germline CDR1 is LNHNV and CDR2 is YYDKDF (reference sequence). The CDR3 has 17 residues. CDR3 region: CATSRGGTGLGYYEQYF. For the CDR3, the DNA is TGTGCCACCAGCAGAGGGGGTACAGGCCTTGGCTACTACGAGCAGTACTTC.

The chain joins TRBV4-1 to TRBJ2-7; D perhaps matches TRBD1 (6 bases). Germline V CDR1 and CDR2: MGHRA, YSYEKL. The CDR3 has 17 amino acids. Trimming pared 1 base from V and 1 base from J, leaving 17 bases between. CDR3 sequence: CASSQGKVSDRSYEQYF. The DNA for the CDR3 is TGCGCCAGCAGCCAAGGAAAAGTCTCGGACAGATCCTACGAGCAGTACTTC.

The CDR3 here is CASSAGLKTQYF. The CDR3, as DNA: TGTGCCAGTAGTGCAGGGTTGAAGACCCAGTACTTC. The chain employs TRBV19 and TRBJ2-5; tentatively, D is TRBD1 (5 bases). This CDR3 region has 12 residues. Germline V CDR1 and CDR2: LNHDA, SQIVND (reference sequence). The ends were cut back, 5 bases at V and 6 bases at J, with 10 bases in the middle.

This sequence joins TRBV27 and TRBJ1-5, with 7 bases lining up with TRBD1. CDR3 length equals 17 residues. Per germline, CDR1 MNHEY and CDR2 SMNVEV (reference sequence). With V trimmed by 6 bases and J by 0 bases, 11 bases remained unmatched. The DNA for the CDR3 is TGTGCCAGCAGCCCCGGACAGGCCCGTTATAGCAATCAGCCCCAGCATTTT. The encoded protein is CASSPGQARYSNQPQHF.

This sequence joins TRBV6-5 and TRBJ1-1; 7 bases map to TRBD1. The germline V gene has CDR1 MNHEY and CDR2 SVGAGI. V lost 2 bases and J lost 4; bases outside the gene matches: 4. This CDR3 spans 14 amino acids. CDR3 residues: CASSYTDRATEAFF. The CDR3 region has the DNA TGTGCCAGCAGTTACACCGACAGGGCCACTGAAGCTTTCTTT.

The CDR3 region has the DNA TGTGCCAGCAGCTTAGCTGAGACCCAGTACTTC. Encoded protein: CASSLAETQYF. The rearrangement links TRBV11-3 to TRBJ2-5; the D is unclear. Deletions cut 1 base from V and 5 bases from J, with 2 bases between. The CDR3 contains 11 residues. In germline, CDR1 is SGHNT, CDR2 YENEEA.

The chain is built from TRBV30 and TRBJ1-6, with D possibly being TRBD1 (5 bases). The CDR3 extends over 16 amino acids. Germline lookup yields CDR1 GTSNPN and CDR2 SVGIG (reference sequence). The V and J ends lost 2 bases and 0 bases respectively, with 11 bases between them. This CDR3 reads CAWSSGGSSYNSPLHF. Written as DNA, the CDR3 is TGTGCCTGGAGTTCGGGGGGGAGCTCCTATAATTCACCCCTCCACTTT.